This T cell receptor beta chain was sequenced for a study of blood T cell repertoires in COVID-19. Produced via immunoSEQ multiplex PCR; TCRdb's table is partial and in-frame only. This table holds roughly 140,000 clones, around nine tenths found once. The CDR3 loop spans 14 amino acids. V shed 0 bases and J 4 bases; nucleotides not matched to a gene: 3. Germline loops: CDR1 SGHRS, CDR2 YFSETQ. The sample taken for sequencing was peripheral blood. This clonotype was obtained from a woman aged 40 to 49 with acute or convalescent COVID-19. The chain combines TRBV5-1 with TRBJ1-1; 7 nucleotides match TRBD1. The CDR3 here is CASSLVQGSTEAFF. The CDR3 DNA sequence: TGCGCCAGCAGCTTGGTACAGGGGTCCACTGAAGCTTTCTTT.